This T cell receptor (beta chain) was identified in a study of shared clonotypes between healthy human individuals. V was clipped by 4 bases and J by 1 base, with 7 bases between them. Germline CDR1 and CDR2: SQVTM and ANQGSEA. The CDR3 has 13 amino acids. Repertoires were generated with immunoSEQ multiplex PCR, while TCRdb's copy carries only in-frame clones and drops some. The sample records 2 million or so clones, roughly 94% being singletons. V is TRBV29-1 and J is TRBJ2-2; D gene uncertain. Sequencing input: naive CD4+ T cells sorted from blood. Subset described: CD45RA+ positively selected. This receptor was obtained from a man younger than 30 in good health. The CDR3 is CSVGLGNTGELFF. The CDR3 DNA is TGCAGCGTTGGGTTAGGGAACACCGGGGAGCTGTTTTTT.